The 19 T cell receptor beta chains below all came from one sample that was sequenced in a study of T cells after posttransplantation cyclophosphamide. Data came from immunoSEQ multiplex PCR; TCRdb stores just in-frame clones and leaves some out. The sample yields 35,000 to 50,000 clones, 90% seen once. Cyclophosphamide on days +3 and +4 followed busulfan-fludarabine conditioning and a marrow graft. The specimen comprised PBMCs, sampled about 60 days after allogeneic stem cell transplant with posttransplant cyclophosphamide. These receptors were taken from a male patient aged 55 to 69 who received an allogeneic stem cell transplant from a related donor and was CMV-positive. T cells may partly derive from the graft donor.

This chain links TRBV6-5 with TRBJ2-3, with TRBD2 as a possible D gene (5 bases). Germline V gives CDR1 MNHEY, CDR2 SVGAGI. V lost 4 bases to trimming and J lost 0 bases, with 8 bases between them. The CDR3 is 14 amino acids. Here the CDR3 DNA reads TGTGCCAGCAGTTGGACTGGTAGCACAGATACGCAGTATTTT. Translating it yields CASSWTGSTDTQYF.

This chain connects TRBV7-6 to TRBJ1-3, with D possibly being TRBD1 (6 bases). Germline V gives CDR1 SGHVS, CDR2 FNYEAQ. The V end lost 5 bases, the J end lost 3 bases, and 11 bases lay between the germline ends. This CDR3 has 14 amino acids. CDR3 coding DNA: TGTGCCAGCAGCCCCACAGGGTTTGGAAACACCATATATTTT. Translating it yields CASSPTGFGNTIYF.

This chain joins TRBV5-1 and TRBJ1-1; 11 bases agree with TRBD1. The CDR3 totals 16 residues. J lost 2 bases, V lost 9 bases, and 12 bases had no gene match. Germline V gene lookup returns CDR1 SGHRS and CDR2 YFSETQ. Here the CDR3 DNA reads TGCGCCACCACAATATCCGGGACAGGGGGTAACACTGAAGCTTTCTTT. Translation gives CATTISGTGGNTEAFF.

This chain joins TRBV11-3 and TRBJ1-1, with a possible D match to TRBD1 (5 bases). This CDR3 is 15 amino acids long. V was trimmed by 5 bases and J by 5 bases, leaving 18 bases between them. Germline loops: CDR1 SGHNT, CDR2 YENEEA. This CDR3 reads CASSDPGGKRTEAFF. The CDR3 DNA reads TGTGCCAGCAGCGACCCGGGGGGGAAGAGGACTGAAGCTTTCTTT.

DNA of the CDR3: TGTGCCACCAGCAGAGGCGGGAGCCACTACGAGCAGTACTTC. Translating it yields CATSRGGSHYEQYF. The chain couples TRBV15 to TRBJ2-7; 7 bases fit TRBD2. The CDR3 is 14 amino acids. J gave up 3 bases and V 1 base, and 3 bases lay outside the gene matches. Germline CDR1 and CDR2: LNHNV and YYDKDF (reference sequence). The full variable domain, completed using reference TRBV15 and TRBJ2-7, is DAMVIQNPRYQVTQFGKPVTLSCSQTLNHNVMYWYQQKSSQAPKLLFHYYDKDFNNEADTPDNFQSRRPNTSFCFLDIRSPGLGDTAMYLCATSRGGSHYEQYFGPGTRLTVT.

This chain joins TRBV29-1 and TRBJ1-1; D is perhaps TRBD1 (6 bases). CDR3 length: 14 amino acids. V was shortened by 5 bases and J by 0 bases, with 13 bases between the two germline ends. The germline V gene encodes CDR1 SQVTM and CDR2 ANQGSEA. The DNA of the CDR3 is TGCAGCGTTCGTCGACAGGACGTGAACACTGAAGCTTTCTTT. Its protein is CSVRRQDVNTEAFF.

The V gene is TRBV6-4, the J gene TRBJ1-1, with 8 bases aligning to TRBD1. Germline V lookup: CDR1 MRHNA, CDR2 SNTAGT. V was pared by 5 bases and J by 5 bases, with 13 bases of the junction left unmatched. This CDR3 is built from 16 residues. CDR3 region: CASSLSPTGAGTEAFF. The CDR3 DNA follows: TGTGCCAGCAGTCTAAGCCCGACAGGGGCCGGTACTGAAGCTTTCTTT.

The chain employs TRBV7-9 and TRBJ1-6; 9 bases agree with TRBD1. Germline values: CDR1 SEHNR, CDR2 FQNEAQ (reference sequence). The CDR3 length is 15 residues. Germline trimming cut 3 bases from V and 9 bases from J; bases unmatched to any gene: 6. Here the CDR3 reads CASSFVGTGTSPLHF. The CDR3 DNA reads TGTGCCAGCAGCTTTGTAGGGACAGGGACTTCACCCCTCCACTTT.

The chain has TRBV18 and TRBJ1-4; unclear D gene. Between the trimmed V and J ends, which lost 4 bases and 0 bases, there was a span of 6 bases. This CDR3 spans 14 amino acids. CDR1 and CDR2 from the germline V gene are KGHSH and LQKENI. The CDR3 coding sequence is TGTGCCAGCTCACTACTTGCAACTAATGAAAAACTGTTTTTT. Encoded protein: CASSLLATNEKLFF.

J is TRBJ2-1 and V is TRBV15, with 8 bases aligning to TRBD2. This CDR3 is built from 14 residues. Looked up from germline, CDR1 is LNHNV and CDR2 is YYDKDF (reference sequence). V lost 4 bases, J lost 2 bases, and 1 base stayed unmatched. This CDR3 reads CATSISGAYNEQFF. The CDR3 DNA sequence: TGTGCCACCAGCATTAGCGGGGCCTACAATGAGCAGTTCTTC.

The chain is built from TRBV15 and TRBJ2-1, with TRBD2 matching over 7 bases. Trimming removed 9 bases from V and 7 bases from J; junction bases left unmatched: 6. The CDR3 totals 12 residues. The germline CDR1 and CDR2 sequences are LNHNV and YYDKDF (reference sequence). CDR3 in amino acids: CATSSGKNEQFF. The CDR3 nucleotides are TGTGCCACGTCTAGCGGAAAGAATGAGCAGTTCTTC.

The V call is TRBV25-1, the J call TRBJ2-2; D not certain. CDR1 is MGHDK and CDR2 is SYGVNS in the germline V gene. V gave up 5 bases and J gave up 5 bases, with 6 bases separating them. This CDR3 contains 12 residues. CDR3 bases: TGTGCCAGCAGTCTCCGTACCGGGGAGCTGTTTTTT. It encodes CASSLRTGELFF.

The chain joins TRBV11-2 to TRBJ1-3; TRBD1 matches at 7 bases. This CDR3 spans 16 amino acids. V trimming: 1 base; J trimming: 4 bases; junction bases outside the gene matches: 7. Germline CDR1 reads SGHAT; CDR2 reads FQNNGV. This CDR3 is CASSLGDSLVGNTIYF. The CDR3 nucleotides are TGTGCCAGCAGCTTAGGGGACAGCCTCGTCGGAAACACCATATATTTT.

In its sample, this clone was seen once. CDR3 in amino acids: CASSQDNRVETQYF. In DNA form, the CDR3 reads TGCGCCAGCAGCCAAGATAACAGGGTTGAGACCCAGTACTTC. The V call is TRBV4-1, the J call TRBJ2-5, with D perhaps matching TRBD1 (6 bases). CDR3 length: 14 amino acids. The V and J ends lost 0 bases and 5 bases respectively, with 10 bases between them. Germline loops: CDR1 MGHRA, CDR2 YSYEKL.

As DNA, the CDR3 is TGTGCCAGCTCACCGACAGGGCTCTCTGGGAATGAAGCTTTCTTT. Its protein is CASSPTGLSGNEAFF. The chain recombines TRBV18 with TRBJ1-1; 7 bases are shared with TRBD1. The V and J ends lost 3 bases and 7 bases, in that order; junction bases with no gene match: 11. Germline V lookup: CDR1 KGHSH, CDR2 LQKENI. The CDR3 consists of 15 residues.

This clone is deemed medium-sized. This chain connects TRBV6-1 to TRBJ2-1, with TRBD2 as a possible D gene (6 bases). This CDR3 is built from 15 residues. CDR1 and CDR2 (germline): MNHNS, SASEGT. Trimming took 0 bases from V and 0 from J, leaving 6 bases between them. The CDR3 DNA reads TGTGCCAGCAGTGAAGCGGGGGGCTCCTACAATGAGCAGTTCTTC. It codes for CASSEAGGSYNEQFF.

The rearrangement joins TRBV19 to TRBJ1-3; tentative D call: TRBD1 (5 bases). Trimming removed 5 bases at V and 8 bases at J, with 13 bases between. Germline lookup yields CDR1 LNHDA and CDR2 SQIVND (reference sequence). The CDR3 is 13 amino acids. CDR3 sequence: CASSFQGLDTIYF. The CDR3 DNA follows: TGTGCCAGTAGTTTTCAGGGTCTGGACACCATATATTTT.

The J gene is TRBJ1-6, the V gene TRBV5-1, with D possibly matching TRBD1 (5 bases). Germline assignment: CDR1 SGHRS and CDR2 YFSETQ. The CDR3 consists of 17 residues. Trimming removed 1 base at V and 4 bases at J, with 15 bases between. The CDR3 loop is CASSLRDFRMYNSPLHF. The CDR3 nucleotides are TGCGCCAGCAGCTTGCGGGACTTCCGTATGTATAATTCACCCCTCCACTTT.

This clone has a single count. The V and J genes are TRBV6-5 and TRBJ1-1; 9 bases map to TRBD1. CDR3 length equals 14 residues. Germline CDR1 reads MNHEY; CDR2 reads SVGAGI. Trimming removed 10 bases from V and 5 bases from J; junction bases left unmatched: 11. The DNA of the CDR3 is TGTGCCACCCGCTTCGGACAGGGGAGTACTGAAGCTTTCTTT. Protein sequence: CATRFGQGSTEAFF.